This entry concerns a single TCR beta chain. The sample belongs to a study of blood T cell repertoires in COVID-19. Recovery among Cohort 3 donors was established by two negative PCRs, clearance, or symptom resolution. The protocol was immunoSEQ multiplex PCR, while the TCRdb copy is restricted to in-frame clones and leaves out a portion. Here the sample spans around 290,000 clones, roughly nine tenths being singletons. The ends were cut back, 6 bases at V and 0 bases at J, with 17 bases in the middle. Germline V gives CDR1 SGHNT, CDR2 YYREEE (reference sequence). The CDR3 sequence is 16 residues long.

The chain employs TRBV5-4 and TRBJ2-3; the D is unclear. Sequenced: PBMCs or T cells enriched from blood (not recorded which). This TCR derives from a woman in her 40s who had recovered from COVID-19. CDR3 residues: CASTRGGRSSTDTQYF. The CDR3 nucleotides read TGTGCCAGCACCCGAGGCGGCAGATCTAGCACAGATACGCAGTATTTT. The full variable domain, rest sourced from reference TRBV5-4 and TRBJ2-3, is ETGVTQSPTHLIKTRGQQVTLRCSSQSGHNTVSWYQQALGQGPQFIFQYYREEENGRGNFPPRFSGLQFPNYSSELNVNALELDDSALYLCASTRGGRSSTDTQYFGPGTRLTVL.